One and the same sample provided the 6 T cell receptor beta chains below, sequenced in a study of radiation and T cells in renal cell carcinoma. Method: immunoSEQ multiplex PCR; TCRdb's copy keeps in-frame clones and lacks some. The profile shows almost 8,500 clones, roughly 69% of them singletons. Treatment defined: treatment-naive control, cytoreductive nephrectomy. The input for sequencing was tumor tissue, taken from a patient whose treatment was nephrectomy without radiotherapy. These receptors came from a man aged 60 to 69 with renal cell carcinoma.

The rearrangement joins TRBV6-5 to TRBJ2-1, with 7 bases lining up with TRBD2. J lost 5 bases, V lost 6 bases, and 10 bases had no gene match. The CDR3 extends over 15 amino acids. CDR1 is MNHEY and CDR2 is SVGAGI in the germline V gene. The CDR3: CASRTAGAEHNEQFF. The CDR3 DNA reads as TGTGCCAGCAGAACCGCGGGAGCGGAACACAATGAGCAGTTCTTC.

This chain uses TRBV6-5 with TRBJ1-3, with D hard to call. CDR1 and CDR2 (germline): MNHEY, SVGAGI. CDR3 size: 15 residues. The ends were cut back, 6 bases at V and 3 bases at J, with 15 bases in the middle. In DNA form, the CDR3 reads TGTGCCAGCAGCCAATTCGACACGTTTGGAAACACCATATATTTT. It encodes CASSQFDTFGNTIYF.

The V and J genes are TRBV7-6 and TRBJ1-2; weak D call: TRBD1 (5 bases). Germline CDR1 is SGHVS and CDR2 is FNYEAQ. The CDR3 runs to 14 residues. With 1 base removed from V and 7 bases from J, the gap between germline ends came to 13 bases. CDR3 residues: CASSLVLAGTGYTF. Written as DNA, the CDR3 is TGTGCCAGCAGCTTAGTCCTCGCAGGGACTGGCTACACCTTC.

The chain uses TRBV7-2 and TRBJ2-1, with D possibly TRBD1 on 5 matching bases. V shed 8 bases and J shed 11 bases, with 13 bases lying between them. This CDR3 contains 11 residues. Germline CDR1 SGHTA, CDR2 FQGNSA. The CDR3 nucleotides read TGTGCCAGCGGGTTGGGGCACAAGCAGTTCTTC. The encoded protein is CASGLGHKQFF.

This chain joins TRBV7-2 and TRBJ2-2; 9 bases fit TRBD2. CDR3 length equals 16 residues. V shed 4 bases, J shed 5 bases, and the junction held 8 bases outside the gene matches. Germline assignment: CDR1 SGHTA and CDR2 FQGNSA. The CDR3 loop is CASSYVAGEGTGELFF. Here the CDR3 DNA reads TGTGCCAGCAGCTACGTAGCGGGAGAGGGGACCGGGGAGCTGTTTTTT.

The chain employs TRBV5-8 and TRBJ1-1; tentatively, D is TRBD1 (5 bases). The CDR3 has 13 residues. V was pared by 4 bases and J by 0 bases, with 7 bases between. Germline V CDR1 and CDR2: SGHTS, YDEGEE. CDR3 sequence: CASSRGLNTEAFF. CDR3 sequence (DNA): TGTGCCAGCAGCAGGGGCCTGAACACTGAAGCTTTCTTT.